What follows are 8 T cell receptor beta chains derived from one specimen sequenced in a study of Graves' ophthalmopathy and Graves' hyperthyroidism. Scientists amplified the TCR beta CDR3 regions from RNA transcripts. First-round RT-PCR used HTBI primers; second-round multiplex PCR followed. Each CDR3 protein is one row after TCRdb ran MiXCR on the multiplex PCR reads. The sample has a few hundred thousand distinct CDR3 sequences, approximately 15% seen once. The sequenced sample consisted of peripheral blood. The receptors stem from a young woman with stable Graves' hyperthyroidism.

This clonotype was seen repeatedly, ten times or more. The V and J genes are TRBV13 and TRBJ1-1; 7 nucleotides agree with TRBD1. From germline, CDR1 is PRHDT and CDR2 FYEKMQ (reference sequence). This CDR3 region has 14 residues. V lost 5 bases, J lost 1 base, and 4 bases stayed unmatched. CDR3 bases: TGTGCCAGCAGCGGGAGGACAGGGAACACTGAAGCTTTCTTT. Its protein is CASSGRTGNTEAFF.

This clonotype was counted ten times or more. The rearrangement links TRBV6-5 to TRBJ1-5; D is uncertain. Germline V gene sequence: CDR1 MNHEY, CDR2 SVGAGI. V shed 2 bases and J shed 3 bases, with 17 bases lying between them. The CDR3 is 17 residues long. In DNA form, the CDR3 reads TGTGCCAGCAGTTACGGCAGGCCCCAGGTTACCAATCAGCCCCAGCATTTT. Residues: CASSYGRPQVTNQPQHF.

This clonotype was recorded a few times. The chain carries TRBV5-1 and TRBJ1-1; D possibly corresponds to TRBD1 (5 bases). Germline lookup yields CDR1 SGHRS and CDR2 YFSETQ. V was clipped by 0 bases and J by 7 bases, with 13 bases between them. The CDR3 is 14 amino acids. CDR3 amino acids: CASSLVRGVDEAFF. The CDR3 nucleotides are TGCGCCAGCAGCTTGGTGAGGGGAGTTGATGAAGCTTTCTTT.

This chain uses TRBV9 with TRBJ2-2; 8 bases agree with TRBD2. This CDR3 has 15 residues. Per germline, CDR1 SGDLS and CDR2 YYNGEE. Trimming took 0 bases from V and 6 from J; bases not matched to a gene: 4. The CDR3 DNA sequence: TGTGCCAGCAGCGTAGTTGCGGGGGGCCCCGGGGAGCTGTTTTTT. Protein sequence: CASSVVAGGPGELFF.

This clonotype showed up many times. V is TRBV5-5 and J is TRBJ2-7, with a tentative D call TRBD1 (6 bases). Germline CDR1 SGHKS, CDR2 YYEKEE (reference sequence). V lost 2 bases, J lost 3 bases, and 12 bases lay in between. This CDR3 spans 14 amino acids. CDR3 region: CASSLSQGNYEQYF. The CDR3 DNA sequence: TGTGCCAGCAGCTTAAGTCAGGGGAACTACGAGCAGTACTTC.

This rearrangement joins TRBV7-2 to TRBJ2-5; D unresolved. The length of the CDR3 is 13 residues. Germline lookup yields CDR1 SGHTA and CDR2 FQGNSA. V was pared by 5 bases and J by 4 bases, with 11 bases between. The CDR3: CASSAAPLETQYF. CDR3 DNA sequence: TGTGCCAGCAGCGCGGCGCCTTTAGAGACCCAGTACTTC.

About this clonotype itself: A read error may be the cause here, since a much bigger clone is one base away. V and J are TRBV20-1 and TRBJ2-7, with a possible D match to TRBD2 (6 bases). Germline loops: CDR1 DFQATT, CDR2 SNEGSKA (reference sequence). This CDR3 is 13 amino acids long. The CDR3 spells CSPRRGSKYEQYF. CDR3 sequence (DNA): TGCAGTCCTAGACGGGGGAGTAAGTACGAGCAGTACTTC.

V and J are TRBV13 and TRBJ1-1; 7 bases align to TRBD1. This CDR3 has 17 residues. Germline trimming cut 5 bases from V and 1 base from J; bases unmatched to any gene: 13. Germline CDR1 PRHDT, CDR2 FYEKMQ (reference sequence). The CDR3 is CASSQRPQPGGNTEAFF. The CDR3 nucleotides are TGTGCCAGCAGCCAGCGACCGCAACCAGGGGGGAACACTGAAGCTTTCTTT.